This entry concerns a single TCR beta chain. Its antigen is not identified. The CDR3 is made up of 14 amino acids. The germline V gene has CDR1 SEHNR and CDR2 FQNEAQ (reference sequence). The ends were cut back, 1 base at V and 6 bases at J, with 12 bases in the middle. The data were taken from a study of circulating and synovial CD4+ cells in juvenile arthritis. Study-wide findings and caveats: Compared with bulk blood, circulating pathogenic-like lymphocytes shared substantially more CDR3 sequences with synovial T cells.

Generated by immunoSEQ multiplex PCR, the TCRdb table keeps only in-frame clones and is missing some. This sample has several thousand clones, with roughly four fifths found just once. This sequence was found in a human donor with juvenile idiopathic arthritis. This sequence joins TRBV7-9 and TRBJ1-1; a possible D gene is TRBD1 (5 bases). What was sequenced was CD4+ T cells from synovial fluid. The CDR3 loop is CASSLVGASPEAFF. The CDR3 nucleotides read TGTGCCAGCAGCTTAGTTGGGGCAAGCCCTGAAGCTTTCTTT.